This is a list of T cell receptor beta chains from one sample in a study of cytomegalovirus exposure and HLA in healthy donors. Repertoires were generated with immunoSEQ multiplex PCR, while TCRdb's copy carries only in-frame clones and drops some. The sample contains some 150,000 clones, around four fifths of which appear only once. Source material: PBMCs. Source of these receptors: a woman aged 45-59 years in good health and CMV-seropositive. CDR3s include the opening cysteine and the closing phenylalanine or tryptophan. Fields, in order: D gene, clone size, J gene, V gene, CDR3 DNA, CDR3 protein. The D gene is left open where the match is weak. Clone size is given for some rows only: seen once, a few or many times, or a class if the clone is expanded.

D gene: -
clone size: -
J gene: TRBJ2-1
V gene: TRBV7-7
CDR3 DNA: TGTGCTAGCAGCTTAAGAGAGGGCGACAATGAGCAGTTCTTC
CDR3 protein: CASSLREGDNEQFF

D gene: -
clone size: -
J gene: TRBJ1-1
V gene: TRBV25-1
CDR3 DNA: TGTGCCAGCAGTGCAAGGGAGGGGGGCACTGAAGCTTTCTTT
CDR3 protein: CASSAREGGTEAFF

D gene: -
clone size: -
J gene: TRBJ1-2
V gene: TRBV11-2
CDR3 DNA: TGTGCCAGCAGCTATGAGAGACAAAACTATGGCTACACCTTC
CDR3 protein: CASSYERQNYGYTF

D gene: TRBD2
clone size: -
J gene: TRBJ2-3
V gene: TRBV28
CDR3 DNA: TGTGCCAGCAGCCTCATTGGGAGCGGGAGGACAGATACGCAGTATTTT
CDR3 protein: CASSLIGSGRTDTQYF

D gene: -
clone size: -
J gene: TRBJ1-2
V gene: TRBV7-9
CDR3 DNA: TGTGCCAGCAGCTTAGGCGGCTATGGCTACACCTTC
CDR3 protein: CASSLGGYGYTF

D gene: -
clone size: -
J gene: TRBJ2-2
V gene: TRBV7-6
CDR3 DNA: TGTGCCAGCAGCTTCAGTGGTTCCACCGGGGAGCTGTTTTTT
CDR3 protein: CASSFSGSTGELFF

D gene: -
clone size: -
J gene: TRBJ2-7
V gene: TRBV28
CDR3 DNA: TGTGCCAGCAGTCCGGAGCCGGGCGAGCAGTACTTC
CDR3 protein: CASSPEPGEQYF

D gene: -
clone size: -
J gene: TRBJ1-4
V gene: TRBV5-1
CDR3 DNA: TGCGCCAGCAGCTCAGCAGGCCCCCCTAATGAAAAACTGTTTTTT
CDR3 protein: CASSSAGPPNEKLFF

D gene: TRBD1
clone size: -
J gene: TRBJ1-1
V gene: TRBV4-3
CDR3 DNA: TGCGCCAGCAGCCAATTAAGACAGGGTGACACTGAAGCTTTCTTT
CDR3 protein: CASSQLRQGDTEAFF

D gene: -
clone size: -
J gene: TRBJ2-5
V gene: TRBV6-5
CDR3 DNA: TGTGCCAGCAGTTACAGGTCGGGATTGGAGACCCAGTACTTC
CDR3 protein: CASSYRSGLETQYF

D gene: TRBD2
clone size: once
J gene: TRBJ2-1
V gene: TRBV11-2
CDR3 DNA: TGTGCCAGCAGCTTTAATCTAGCGGGGGGCAATGAGCAGTTCTTC
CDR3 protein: CASSFNLAGGNEQFF

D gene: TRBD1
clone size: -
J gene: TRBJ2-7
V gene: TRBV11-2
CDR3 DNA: TGTGCCAGCAGCTTATACGGACAGGGAAGCCACGAGCAGTACTTC
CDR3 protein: CASSLYGQGSHEQYF

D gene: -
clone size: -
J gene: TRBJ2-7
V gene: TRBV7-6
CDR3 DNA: TGTGCCAGCAGCTTAGAGTCGATCGGCGGCGAGCAGTACTTC
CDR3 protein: CASSLESIGGEQYF

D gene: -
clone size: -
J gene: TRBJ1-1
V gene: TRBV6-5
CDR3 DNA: TGTGCCAGCAGTTACTCGGGGGCCGGGGACACTGAAGCTTTCTTT
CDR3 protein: CASSYSGAGDTEAFF

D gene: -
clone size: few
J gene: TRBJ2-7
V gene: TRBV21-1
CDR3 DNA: TGTGCCAGCAGCATATCCGGGACAGGGATTAGGGGGGAATTC
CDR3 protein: CASSISGTGIRGEF

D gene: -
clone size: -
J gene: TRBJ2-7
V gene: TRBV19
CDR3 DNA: TGTGCCAGTAGTATCGGTGTTCCCGACGAGCAGTACTTC
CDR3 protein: CASSIGVPDEQYF

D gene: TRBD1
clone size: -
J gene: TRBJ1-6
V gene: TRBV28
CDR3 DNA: TGTGCCAGCTTCAATCGGGACAGTAAAAAGGGCTTCTACTCACCCCTCCACTTT
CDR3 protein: CASFNRDSKKGFYSPLHF

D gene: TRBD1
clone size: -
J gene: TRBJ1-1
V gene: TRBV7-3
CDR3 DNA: TGTGCCAGCAGCTCCCGGACAGGGGCGACTGAAGCTTTCTTT
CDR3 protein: CASSSRTGATEAFF

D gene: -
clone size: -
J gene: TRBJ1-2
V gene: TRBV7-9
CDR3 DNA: TGTGCCAGCAGCTTAACTTATCAGGAAAACTATGGCTACACCTTC
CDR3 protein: CASSLTYQENYGYTF

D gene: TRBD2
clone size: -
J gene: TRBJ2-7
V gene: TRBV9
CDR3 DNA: TGTGCCAGCAGCTTAAGGGGCGGGGGACCCTACGAGCAGTACTTC
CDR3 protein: CASSLRGGGPYEQYF

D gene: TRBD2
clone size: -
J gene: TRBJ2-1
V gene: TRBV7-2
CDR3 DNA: TGTGCCAGCAGCCACCGGGGACTAGCGGGGGCAAATGAGCAGTTCTTC
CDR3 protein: CASSHRGLAGANEQFF

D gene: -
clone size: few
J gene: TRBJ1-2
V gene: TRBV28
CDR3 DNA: TGTGCCATCCTCGGCGATCAGGGGCCCGGTGGCTACACCTTC
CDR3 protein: CAILGDQGPGGYTF

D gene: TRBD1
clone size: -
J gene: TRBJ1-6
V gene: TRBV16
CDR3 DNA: TGTGCCAGCAGCCGACCGGGACAGGGGAATAATTCACCCCTCCACTTT
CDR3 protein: CASSRPGQGNNSPLHF

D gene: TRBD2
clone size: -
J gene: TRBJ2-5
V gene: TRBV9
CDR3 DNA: TGTGCCAGCAGCGTAGTAAGCGGGAGGGTGGAGACCCAGTACTTC
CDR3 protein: CASSVVSGRVETQYF

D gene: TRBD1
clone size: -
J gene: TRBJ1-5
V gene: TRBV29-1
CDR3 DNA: TGCAGCGTTGTCGACAGGGTGGGCCAGCCCCAGCATTTT
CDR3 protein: CSVVDRVGQPQHF

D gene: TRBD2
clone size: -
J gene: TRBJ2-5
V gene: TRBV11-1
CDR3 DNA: TGTGCCAGCAGCCCGAGCGGGAAAGAGACCCAGTACTTC
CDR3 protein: CASSPSGKETQYF

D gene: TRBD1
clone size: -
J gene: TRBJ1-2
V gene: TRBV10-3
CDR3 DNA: TGTGCCATCAGCAAGACAGGGAAGTATGGCTACACCTTC
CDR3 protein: CAISKTGKYGYTF

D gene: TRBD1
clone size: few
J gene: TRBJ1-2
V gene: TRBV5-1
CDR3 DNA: TGCGCCAGCAGCCGAGGGACAGACTATTATGGCTACACCTTC
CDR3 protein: CASSRGTDYYGYTF

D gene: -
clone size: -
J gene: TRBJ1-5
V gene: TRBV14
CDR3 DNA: TGTGCCAGCAGCTACACAGGCCAGCCCCAGCATTTT
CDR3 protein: CASSYTGQPQHF

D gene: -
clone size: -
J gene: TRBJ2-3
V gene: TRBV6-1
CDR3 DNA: TGTGCCAGCAGCCAAGGTTGGGCCACAGATACGCAGTATTTT
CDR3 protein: CASSQGWATDTQYF

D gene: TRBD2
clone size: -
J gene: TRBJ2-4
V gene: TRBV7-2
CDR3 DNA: TGTGCCAGCAGTCTAGCGGGAGAAAACATTCAGTACTTC
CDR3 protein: CASSLAGENIQYF

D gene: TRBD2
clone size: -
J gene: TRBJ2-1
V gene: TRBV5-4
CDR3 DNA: TGTGCCAGCAGCTTTCCCTTAGCGGGGGGGTACAATGAGCAGTTCTTC
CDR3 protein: CASSFPLAGGYNEQFF

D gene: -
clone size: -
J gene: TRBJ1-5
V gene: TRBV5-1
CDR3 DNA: TGCGCCAGCAGCTTGGAAGGGGATGGTGATCAGCCCCAGCATTTT
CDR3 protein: CASSLEGDGDQPQHF

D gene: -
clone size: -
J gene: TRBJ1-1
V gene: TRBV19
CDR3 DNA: TGTGCCAGTAGTATGCTTCAGATGAACACTGAAGCTTTCTTT
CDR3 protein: CASSMLQMNTEAFF

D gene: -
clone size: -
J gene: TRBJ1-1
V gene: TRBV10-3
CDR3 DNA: TGTGCCATCAAGGGACAAAACACTGAAGCTTTCTTT
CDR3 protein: CAIKGQNTEAFF

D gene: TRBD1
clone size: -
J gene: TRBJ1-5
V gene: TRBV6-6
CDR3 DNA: TGTGCCAGCAGTGGTACAGGGGCGGATCAGCCCCAGCATTTT
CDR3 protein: CASSGTGADQPQHF

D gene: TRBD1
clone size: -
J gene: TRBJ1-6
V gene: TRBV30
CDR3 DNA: TGTGCCTGGAGTGCAACGGGAGGGGGCTATTCACCCCTCCACTTT
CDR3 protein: CAWSATGGGYSPLHF

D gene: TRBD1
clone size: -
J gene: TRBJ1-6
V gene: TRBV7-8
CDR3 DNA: TGTGCCAGCAGCTTAGAGCGGGGGACAGATCCACCCCTCCACTTT
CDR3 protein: CASSLERGTDPPLHF

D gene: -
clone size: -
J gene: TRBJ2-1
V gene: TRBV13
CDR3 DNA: TGTGCCAGCAGCAACCTTAGAGAGGATGAGCAGTTCTTC
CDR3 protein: CASSNLREDEQFF

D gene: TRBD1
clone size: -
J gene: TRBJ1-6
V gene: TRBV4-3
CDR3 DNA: TGCGCCAGCAGCCAAGATTATCCGGGACAGGGGACCTCACCCCTCCACTTT
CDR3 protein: CASSQDYPGQGTSPLHF

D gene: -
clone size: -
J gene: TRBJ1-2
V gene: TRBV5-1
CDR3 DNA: TGCGCCAGCAGCTTGACACAGGAAAACTACACCTTC
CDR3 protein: CASSLTQENYTF

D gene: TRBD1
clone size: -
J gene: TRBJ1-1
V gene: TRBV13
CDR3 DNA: TGTGCCAGCAGCGGGGGGACAGGGCTGAACACTGAAGCTTTCTTT
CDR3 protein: CASSGGTGLNTEAFF